One sample yielded the 15 T cell receptor beta chains listed below, sequenced in a study of T cells in Graves' hyperthyroidism and ophthalmopathy. Researchers took RNA transcripts and amplified the TCR beta CDR3 regions from them. When the TCR CDR3 underwent first-round RT-PCR, the HTBI primer set was used. Each CDR3 protein gets one entry after TCRdb re-called the multiplex PCR reads with MiXCR. The sample carries 200,000 to 300,000 distinct CDR3 sequences, about 17% recorded once. The sequenced material came from blood. The origin of the receptors is a woman between 18 and 29 years old with Graves' ophthalmopathy.

Concerning this clonotype itself: It may be a read error: a sequence one base away is much more abundant. The gene calls are TRBV25-1 and TRBJ2-1; the D gene is possibly TRBD1 (5 bases). CDR1 and CDR2 from the germline V gene are MGHDK and SYGVNS. The CDR3 loop spans 14 amino acids. The V end lost 2 bases, the J end lost 8 bases, and 13 bases lay between the germline ends. This CDR3 reads CASSEPQGLDEQFF. The CDR3 DNA follows: TGTGCCAGCAGTGAACCCCAGGGATTGGATGAGCAGTTCTTC.

Ten or more counts support this clonotype. The chain links TRBV5-1 to TRBJ1-4, with 7 bases matching TRBD1. Germline V gives CDR1 SGHRS, CDR2 YFSETQ. The CDR3 is 14 amino acids. V gave up 4 bases and J gave up 0 bases; unmatched junction bases: 0. This CDR3 is CASSGQATNEKLFF. In DNA, the CDR3 is TGCGCCAGCAGCGGACAGGCAACTAATGAAAAACTGTTTTTT.

J is TRBJ1-5 and V is TRBV27; 9 positions match TRBD1. There are 18 residues in the CDR3. The V segment lost 2 bases and the J segment 0 bases; nucleotides outside the gene matches: 8. CDR1 and CDR2 (germline): MNHEY, SMNVEV (reference sequence). CDR3 in amino acids: CASSLAGQGSYSNQPQHF. The DNA for the CDR3 is TGTGCCAGCAGTTTAGCGGGACAGGGCTCCTATAGCAATCAGCCCCAGCATTTT.

V gene TRBV28 combines with J gene TRBJ2-7, with 11 bases matching TRBD2. Germline values: CDR1 MDHEN, CDR2 SYDVKM. The CDR3 runs to 15 residues. The V and J ends lost 7 bases and 0 bases, in that order; junction bases with no gene match: 5. The CDR3, as DNA: TGTGCCAGCAACCCACTAGCGGGGGACTCCTACGAGCAGTACTTC. Translated: CASNPLAGDSYEQYF.

This clonotype was found many times. V and J are TRBV12-3 or TRBV12-4 and TRBJ2-5, with D perhaps TRBD1 (6 bases). This CDR3 is built from 14 residues. V gave up 3 bases and J gave up 5 bases, with 13 bases separating them. The CDR3 region is CASSLQGLEETQYF. The CDR3 DNA is TGTGCCAGCAGTTTGCAGGGGTTGGAGGAGACCCAGTACTTC.

This clonotype showed up many times. CDR3 residues: CASSLAADFEAFF. The CDR3 DNA sequence: TGCGCCAGCAGCTTGGCGGCGGACTTTGAAGCTTTCTTT. The chain uses TRBV5-1 and TRBJ1-1; D not resolved. V was trimmed by 0 bases and J by 7 bases, leaving 10 bases between them. This CDR3 contains 13 residues. Germline CDR1 and CDR2: SGHRS and YFSETQ.

About this clonotype itself: Possible read error: a much larger clone is one base away. The rearrangement joins TRBV10-1 to TRBJ2-1; possibly TRBD1 for D (5 bases). The CDR3 is 15 amino acids. Germline CDR1 is WNHNN and CDR2 is SYGVQD (reference sequence). CDR3 protein: CASSEKGKPYNGQFF. Here the CDR3 DNA reads TGCGCCAGCAGTGAGAAGGGGAAACCCTACAATGGGCAGTTCTTC.

The V call is TRBV24-1, the J call TRBJ1-2, with 8 bases aligning to TRBD1. CDR1 is KGHDR and CDR2 is SFDVKD in the germline V gene. V lost 3 bases and J lost 8; bases outside the gene matches: 4. This CDR3 has 13 residues. The chain's CDR3 is CATSDPGQGGYTF. For the CDR3, the DNA is TGTGCCACCAGTGATCCTGGACAGGGAGGCTACACCTTC.

This clonotype occurred many times. This chain joins TRBV12-3 or TRBV12-4 and TRBJ2-3; 7 positions agree with TRBD1. Trimming cost V 5 bases and J 2 bases; bases outside gene matches: 13. The CDR3 has 17 amino acids. The CDR3 DNA follows: TGTGCCAGCAGTCCAAGTACAGGGGCCTACGCCACAGATACGCAGTATTTT. This translates into CASSPSTGAYATDTQYF.

A remark on this clonotype: A much larger clone differs from this one at a single base, so this may be a read error. The chain employs TRBV7-9 and TRBJ1-1; D is ambiguous. Germline CDR1 reads SEHNR; CDR2 reads FQNEAQ (reference sequence). The CDR3 is 15 residues long. The chain's CDR3 is CVSNSLLEGNTEAFF. In DNA, the CDR3 is TGTGTCAGCAACAGCTTGTTGGAGGGAAACACTGAAGCTTTCTTT.

The sample holds many counts of this clonotype. The chain carries TRBV11-1 and TRBJ1-1, with D perhaps TRBD1 (5 bases). The V end lost 5 bases, the J end lost 5 bases, and 15 bases lay between the germline ends. CDR1 is SGHAT and CDR2 is FQDESV in the germline V gene (reference sequence). The CDR3 extends over 14 amino acids. For the CDR3, the DNA is TGTGCCAGCAGCCCCAAGGGGTGGGGAACTGAAGCTTTCTTT. It translates to CASSPKGWGTEAFF. The full variable domain, rest sourced from reference TRBV11-1 and TRBJ1-1, is EAEVAQSPRYKITEKSQAVAFWCDPISGHATLYWYRQILGQGPELLVQFQDESVVDDSQLPKDRFSAERLKGVDSTLKIQPAELGDSAMYLCASSPKGWGTEAFFGQGTRLTVV.

V and J are TRBV12-3 or TRBV12-4 and TRBJ1-1; D is uncertain. Trimming took off 4 bases at V and 1 base at J, with 19 bases between the two ends. The CDR3 is 17 amino acids. CDR3 residues: CASSSYMARAGNTEAFF. In DNA form, the CDR3 reads TGTGCCAGCAGTTCCTACATGGCGAGGGCGGGGAACACTGAAGCTTTCTTT.

At least ten counts were recorded for this clonotype. The chain has TRBV10-3 and TRBJ2-7; a weak D match, TRBD2 (6 bases). V lost 8 bases and J lost 5, with 16 bases in between. This CDR3 is built from 13 residues. Germline CDR1 and CDR2: ENHRY and SYGVKD. As DNA, the CDR3 is TGTGCCATCGTAGCGGCCCTGGGGAACGAGCAGTACTTC. This gives the protein CAIVAALGNEQYF.

This clonotype was detected many times. V gene TRBV11-2 combines with J gene TRBJ1-1; the match to TRBD1 covers 9 bases. The germline V gene encodes CDR1 SGHAT and CDR2 FQNNGV. The CDR3 spans 15 residues. V lost 2 bases, J lost 1 base, and 2 bases stayed unmatched. The CDR3 DNA reads TGTGCCAGCAGCTTAATGGGACAGGGGAACACTGAAGCTTTCTTT. Its translation is CASSLMGQGNTEAFF. Variable domain in full (rest from reference TRBV11-2 and TRBJ1-1): EAGVAQSPRYKIIEKRQSVAFWCNPISGHATLYWYQQILGQGPKLLIQFQNNGVVDDSQLPKDRFSAERLKGVDSTLKIQPAKLEDSAVYLCASSLMGQGNTEAFFGQGTRLTVV.

This clonotype has at least ten counts. The rearrangement links TRBV30 to TRBJ1-1; TRBD1 might be the D (5 bases). Germline loops: CDR1 GTSNPN, CDR2 SVGIG (reference sequence). The length of the CDR3 is 13 residues. V was pared by 4 bases and J by 4 bases, with 13 bases between. The chain's CDR3 is CAWKADSPTEAFF. CDR3 DNA: TGTGCCTGGAAAGCCGACAGCCCCACTGAAGCTTTCTTT. The variable domain in full, with the rest retrieved from reference TRBV30 and TRBJ1-1, is SQTIHQWPATLVQPVGSPLSLECTVEGTSNPNLYWYRQAAGRGLQLLFYSVGIGQISSEVPQNLSASRPQDRQFILSSKKLLLSDSGFYLCAWKADSPTEAFFGQGTRLTVV.